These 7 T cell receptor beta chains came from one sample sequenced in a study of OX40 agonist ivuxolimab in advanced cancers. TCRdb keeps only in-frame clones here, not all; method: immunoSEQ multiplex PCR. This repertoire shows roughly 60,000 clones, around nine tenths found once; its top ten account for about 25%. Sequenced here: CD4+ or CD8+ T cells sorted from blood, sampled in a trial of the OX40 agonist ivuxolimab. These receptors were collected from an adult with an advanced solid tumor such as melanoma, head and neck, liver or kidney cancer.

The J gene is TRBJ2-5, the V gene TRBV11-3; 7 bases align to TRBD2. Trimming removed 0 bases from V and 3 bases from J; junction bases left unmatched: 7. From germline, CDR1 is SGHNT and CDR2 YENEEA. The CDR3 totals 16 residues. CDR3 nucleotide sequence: TGTGCCAGCAGCTTAGATTATTGGGAGGGAGAAGAGACCCAGTACTTC. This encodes CASSLDYWEGEETQYF.

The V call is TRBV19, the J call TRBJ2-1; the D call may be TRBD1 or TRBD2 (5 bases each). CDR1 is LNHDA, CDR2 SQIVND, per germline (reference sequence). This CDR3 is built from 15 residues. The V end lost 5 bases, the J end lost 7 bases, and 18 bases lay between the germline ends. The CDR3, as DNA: TGTGCCAGTAGTCACGGGACCCCTGCTGTGAATGAGCAGTTCTTC. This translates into CASSHGTPAVNEQFF.

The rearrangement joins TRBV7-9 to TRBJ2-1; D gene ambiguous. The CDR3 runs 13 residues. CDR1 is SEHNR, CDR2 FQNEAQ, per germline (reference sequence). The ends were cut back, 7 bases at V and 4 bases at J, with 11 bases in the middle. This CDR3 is CASTGVGYNEQFF. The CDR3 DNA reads TGTGCCAGCACTGGAGTAGGGTACAATGAGCAGTTCTTC.

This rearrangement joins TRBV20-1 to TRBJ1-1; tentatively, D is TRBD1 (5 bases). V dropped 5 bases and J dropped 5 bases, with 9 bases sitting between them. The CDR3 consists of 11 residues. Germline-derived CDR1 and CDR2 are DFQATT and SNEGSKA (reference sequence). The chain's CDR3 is CSAREGTEAFF. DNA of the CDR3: TGCAGTGCTCGCGAGGGGACTGAAGCTTTCTTT.

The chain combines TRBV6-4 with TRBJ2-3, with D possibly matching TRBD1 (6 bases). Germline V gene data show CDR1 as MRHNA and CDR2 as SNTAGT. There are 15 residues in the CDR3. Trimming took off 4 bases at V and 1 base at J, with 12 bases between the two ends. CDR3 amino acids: CASSVLAGGTDTQYF. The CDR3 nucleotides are TGTGCCAGCAGTGTTTTGGCAGGGGGCACAGATACGCAGTATTTT.

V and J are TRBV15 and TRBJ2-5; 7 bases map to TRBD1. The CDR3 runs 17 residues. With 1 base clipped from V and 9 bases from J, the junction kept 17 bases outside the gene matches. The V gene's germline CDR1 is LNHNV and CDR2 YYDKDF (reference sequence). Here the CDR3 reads CATSRVWTGQDLQAQYF. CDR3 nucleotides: TGTGCCACCAGCAGAGTTTGGACAGGACAGGACTTGCAGGCCCAGTACTTC.

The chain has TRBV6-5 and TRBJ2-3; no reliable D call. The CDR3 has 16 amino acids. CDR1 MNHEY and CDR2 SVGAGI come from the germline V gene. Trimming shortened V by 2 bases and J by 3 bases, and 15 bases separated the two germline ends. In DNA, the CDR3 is TGTGCCAGCAGTTACACCCGTATTCCGGGTACAGATACGCAGTATTTT. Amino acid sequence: CASSYTRIPGTDTQYF.